This T cell receptor (beta chain) comes out of a study of metastatic and nonmetastatic thyroid tumors. From the PCR reads, TCRdb re-called clones with MiXCR. The table includes 70,000 or so clones, 13% to 15% detected once. The ends were cut back, 2 bases at V and 5 bases at J, with 16 bases in the middle. Germline CDR1 MNHNS, CDR2 SASEGT. CDR3 length: 16 residues. Thyroid surgery took place with no prior treatment in any patient. The source is a male donor with papillary thyroid cancer or a benign thyroid nodule (not recorded which). Some clones in this sample may be carry-over from other donors' samples. The chain has TRBV6-1 and TRBJ2-1; weak D call: TRBD2 (6 bases). Material for sequencing was blood. CDR3 sequence reads: CASSERRERGHNEQFF. DNA for the CDR3: TGTGCCAGCAGTGAAAGGAGGGAAAGGGGTCACAATGAGCAGTTCTTC.